This T cell receptor (beta chain) was captured in a study of T cell repertoires in cytomegalovirus infection. About this clonotype itself: The antigen is undetermined.

TCRdb reanalysed the reads using MiXCR and keeps one entry per CDR3 protein. The repertoire holds 110,000 or so distinct CDR3 sequences, 30% to 35% seen once, with about 40% in the top ten. The source material was CD8+ T cells from cultured PBMCs, sampled from culture after CMV antigen stimulation. The TCR originated in a human donor in good health (CMV status not recorded). Some clones in this sample may be carry-over from other donors' samples.

CDR3 in DNA: TGTGCTAGTGGTTCGGGGAGAGGGGATGACCAAGAGACCCAGTACTTC. It yields the protein CASGSGRGDDQETQYF. This chain connects TRBV12-5 to TRBJ2-5, with D perhaps given as TRBD1 or TRBD2 (5 bases each). V shed 4 bases and J shed 0 bases, with 15 bases lying between them. The CDR3 is made up of 16 amino acids. Germline-derived CDR1 and CDR2 are LGHNT and FRNRAP.